The rows below give T cell receptor beta chains drawn from one sample of a study of shared clonotypes between healthy human individuals. Libraries were prepared by immunoSEQ multiplex PCR; TCRdb keeps only in-frame clonotypes and omits some of them. Here the sample spans more than 550,000 clones, 72% being singletons. Sequencing was carried out using memory CD4+ T cells sorted from blood. Receptors were obtained from a woman in her twenties or thirties in good health. Each CDR3 is given with its conserved first and last residue. Fields, in order: CDR3 protein, CDR3 DNA, clone size, V gene, J gene, D gene. A D gene is named only where the DNA matches it firmly. Part of the rows lack a size; the others show once, few, many or a class for expanded clones.

cdr3_aa: CATLSRGKAEAFF
cdr3_nt: TGTGCCACCCTATCGCGGGGGAAGGCTGAAGCTTTCTTT
clone_size: -
v_call: TRBV7-9
j_call: TRBJ1-1
d_call: -

cdr3_aa: CAIRWDTEEGYTF
cdr3_nt: TGTGCCATCAGGTGGGACACCGAGGAGGGCTACACCTTC
clone_size: -
v_call: TRBV10-3
j_call: TRBJ1-2
d_call: -

cdr3_aa: CASSRRASGANVLTF
cdr3_nt: TGTGCCAGCAGTAGGAGGGCTTCCGGGGCCAACGTCCTGACTTTC
clone_size: few
v_call: TRBV27
j_call: TRBJ2-6
d_call: -

cdr3_aa: CASTLAGGTYNEQFF
cdr3_nt: TGTGCCAGCACCCTAGCGGGAGGAACCTACAATGAGCAGTTCTTC
clone_size: few
v_call: TRBV6-6
j_call: TRBJ2-1
d_call: TRBD2

cdr3_aa: CASRSPGQGQETQYF
cdr3_nt: TGCGCCAGCAGGAGCCCCGGGCAGGGGCAAGAGACCCAGTACTTC
clone_size: few
v_call: TRBV5-1
j_call: TRBJ2-5
d_call: -

cdr3_aa: CASSLRGRETQYF
cdr3_nt: TGTGCCAGCAGTTTAAGGGGGCGGGAGACCCAGTACTTC
clone_size: few
v_call: TRBV27
j_call: TRBJ2-5
d_call: TRBD1

cdr3_aa: CASNPSSGKGEQYF
cdr3_nt: TGTGCCAGTAATCCCTCTAGCGGGAAAGGCGAGCAGTACTTC
clone_size: -
v_call: TRBV19
j_call: TRBJ2-7
d_call: TRBD2

cdr3_aa: CASSLAGGPGDEQFF
cdr3_nt: TGTGCCAGCAGCTTAGCGGGAGGGCCAGGGGATGAGCAGTTCTTC
clone_size: -
v_call: TRBV7-3
j_call: TRBJ2-1
d_call: TRBD2

cdr3_aa: CASSQTTPGTQTSTDTQYF
cdr3_nt: TGCGCCAGCAGCCAGACAACCCCCGGGACTCAAACTAGCACAGATACGCAGTATTTT
clone_size: -
v_call: TRBV4-1
j_call: TRBJ2-3
d_call: -

cdr3_aa: CATATGTGAYEQYF
cdr3_nt: TGTGCCACCGCTACGGGGACAGGGGCGTACGAGCAGTACTTC
clone_size: -
v_call: TRBV19
j_call: TRBJ2-7
d_call: TRBD1

cdr3_aa: CSVVGGGTYEQYF
cdr3_nt: TGCAGCGTTGTCGGCGGGGGAACCTACGAGCAGTACTTC
clone_size: -
v_call: TRBV29-1
j_call: TRBJ2-7
d_call: TRBD2

cdr3_aa: CASSRDSGGEKLFF
cdr3_nt: TGTGCCAGCAGCCGGGACAGCGGCGGGGAAAAACTGTTTTTT
clone_size: -
v_call: TRBV7-9
j_call: TRBJ1-4
d_call: TRBD1

cdr3_aa: CASRLDFGSDRPYEQYF
cdr3_nt: TGTGCAAGTCGCTTAGATTTTGGGTCGGATCGCCCCTACGAGCAGTACTTC
clone_size: many
v_call: TRBV12-2
j_call: TRBJ2-7
d_call: -

cdr3_aa: CASSPSQRTTEAFF
cdr3_nt: TGTGCCAGCAGTCCCTCACAGCGGACGACTGAAGCTTTCTTT
clone_size: -
v_call: TRBV6-5
j_call: TRBJ1-1
d_call: -

cdr3_aa: CASSPRSLGELFF
cdr3_nt: TGTGCCAGCAGCCCCAGATCGCTCGGGGAGCTGTTTTTT
clone_size: many
v_call: TRBV7-2
j_call: TRBJ2-2
d_call: -

cdr3_aa: CASSVLTSPLLHEQFF
cdr3_nt: TGTGCCAGCAGCGTCCTCACTTCCCCACTTCTCCATGAGCAGTTCTTC
clone_size: -
v_call: TRBV9
j_call: TRBJ2-1
d_call: -

cdr3_aa: CASSEFVRGATPNDEQFF
cdr3_nt: TGTGCCAGCAGTGAATTTGTTCGGGGGGCAACTCCTAACGATGAGCAGTTCTTC
clone_size: -
v_call: TRBV25-1
j_call: TRBJ2-1
d_call: -

cdr3_aa: CASTNREGQPQHF
cdr3_nt: TGTGCCAGCACCAACAGGGAGGGTCAGCCCCAGCATTTT
clone_size: -
v_call: TRBV6-6
j_call: TRBJ1-5
d_call: -

cdr3_aa: CASGPGREYQETQYF
cdr3_nt: TGTGCCAGTGGTCCGGGGAGGGAATATCAAGAGACCCAGTACTTC
clone_size: -
v_call: TRBV19
j_call: TRBJ2-5
d_call: TRBD2

cdr3_aa: CASSSGGGFDGYTF
cdr3_nt: TGTGCCAGCAGCTCAGGGGGCGGGTTCGATGGCTACACCTTC
clone_size: -
v_call: TRBV28
j_call: TRBJ1-2
d_call: TRBD1

cdr3_aa: CASSQGGNEQFF
cdr3_nt: TGCGCCAGCAGCCAAGGAGGCAATGAGCAGTTCTTC
clone_size: -
v_call: TRBV4-1
j_call: TRBJ2-1
d_call: -

cdr3_aa: CASSTSGGIQETQYF
cdr3_nt: TGTGCCAGCAGCACGTCTGGCGGGATCCAAGAGACCCAGTACTTC
clone_size: -
v_call: TRBV6-6
j_call: TRBJ2-5
d_call: -

cdr3_aa: CASSLTGGRETQYF
cdr3_nt: TGCGCCAGCAGCTTGACAGGGGGTAGAGAGACCCAGTACTTC
clone_size: few
v_call: TRBV5-1
j_call: TRBJ2-5
d_call: TRBD1

cdr3_aa: CASSEGDREAFF
cdr3_nt: TGCGCCAGCAGTGAGGGGGACAGGGAAGCTTTCTTT
clone_size: -
v_call: TRBV10-2
j_call: TRBJ1-1
d_call: TRBD1

cdr3_aa: CASSAWRNTGELFF
cdr3_nt: TGTGCCAGCAGTGCTTGGCGGAACACCGGGGAGCTGTTTTTT
clone_size: -
v_call: TRBV2
j_call: TRBJ2-2
d_call: -

cdr3_aa: CASSLGRGEQFF
cdr3_nt: TGTGCCAGCAGCTTAGGGAGAGGTGAGCAGTTCTTC
clone_size: -
v_call: TRBV11-2
j_call: TRBJ2-1
d_call: -

cdr3_aa: CASSLAVGRNNEQFF
cdr3_nt: TGTGCCAGCAGCTTAGCGGTGGGGCGGAATAATGAGCAGTTCTTC
clone_size: -
v_call: TRBV7-6
j_call: TRBJ2-1
d_call: -

cdr3_aa: CASSQGVNRGFRDEQFF
cdr3_nt: TGTGCCAGCAGCCAAGGCGTTAACAGGGGGTTTCGGGATGAGCAGTTCTTC
clone_size: -
v_call: TRBV14
j_call: TRBJ2-1
d_call: TRBD1

cdr3_aa: CASRNRTGPHEQYF
cdr3_nt: TGTGCCAGCAGGAATAGGACAGGGCCCCACGAGCAGTACTTC
clone_size: few
v_call: TRBV28
j_call: TRBJ2-7
d_call: TRBD1

cdr3_aa: CASSLEGTGITEAFF
cdr3_nt: TGCGCCAGCAGCTTGGAAGGGACAGGAATCACTGAAGCTTTCTTT
clone_size: -
v_call: TRBV5-1
j_call: TRBJ1-1
d_call: TRBD1

cdr3_aa: CASSLGTSGNQETQYF
cdr3_nt: TGCGCCAGCAGCTTGGGTACTAGCGGAAATCAAGAGACCCAGTACTTC
clone_size: -
v_call: TRBV5-1
j_call: TRBJ2-5
d_call: TRBD2

cdr3_aa: CASSLYSITGELFF
cdr3_nt: TGTGCCAGCAGTTTATACTCGATCACCGGGGAGCTGTTTTTT
clone_size: many
v_call: TRBV27
j_call: TRBJ2-2
d_call: -

cdr3_aa: CASSLEGLAGVRNEQFF
cdr3_nt: TGCGCCAGCAGCTTGGAGGGGCTAGCGGGAGTGAGGAATGAGCAGTTCTTC
clone_size: few
v_call: TRBV5-1
j_call: TRBJ2-1
d_call: TRBD2

cdr3_aa: CAWTRPGQGAIGYGYTF
cdr3_nt: TGTGCCTGGACTCGACCGGGACAGGGGGCAATTGGCTATGGCTACACCTTC
clone_size: -
v_call: TRBV30
j_call: TRBJ1-2
d_call: TRBD1

cdr3_aa: CASSFGGVANYGYTF
cdr3_nt: TGTGCCAGCAGCTTCGGGGGAGTCGCTAACTATGGCTACACCTTC
clone_size: few
v_call: TRBV5-6
j_call: TRBJ1-2
d_call: -

cdr3_aa: CASTPLTARGETQYF
cdr3_nt: TGTGCCAGCACTCCACTCACAGCCCGGGGGGAGACCCAGTACTTC
clone_size: -
v_call: TRBV28
j_call: TRBJ2-5
d_call: -

cdr3_aa: CASSYGAGIAKNIQYF
cdr3_nt: TGTGCCAGCAGTTACGGGGCCGGCATAGCCAAAAACATTCAGTACTTC
clone_size: -
v_call: TRBV6-6
j_call: TRBJ2-4
d_call: -

cdr3_aa: CASSFPSTGTLAYEQYF
cdr3_nt: TGCGCCAGCAGCTTTCCGAGTACCGGGACCCTTGCATACGAGCAGTACTTC
clone_size: -
v_call: TRBV5-1
j_call: TRBJ2-7
d_call: -

cdr3_aa: CASSLGQPGGLNTEAFF
cdr3_nt: TGCGCCAGCAGCTTGGGACAGCCGGGGGGATTGAACACTGAAGCTTTCTTT
clone_size: -
v_call: TRBV5-1
j_call: TRBJ1-1
d_call: -

cdr3_aa: CASSGGTVTQYF
cdr3_nt: TGTGCCAGCAGTGGCGGGACGGTCACGCAGTACTTC
clone_size: -
v_call: TRBV6-6
j_call: TRBJ2-7
d_call: -

cdr3_aa: CASSYSGRFEETQYF
cdr3_nt: TGTGCCAGCAGTTACAGCGGGAGGTTCGAAGAGACCCAGTACTTC
clone_size: -
v_call: TRBV6-5
j_call: TRBJ2-5
d_call: TRBD2

cdr3_aa: CASSLDGREQFF
cdr3_nt: TGTGCCAGCAGTTTAGACGGTAGGGAGCAGTTCTTC
clone_size: once
v_call: TRBV28
j_call: TRBJ2-1
d_call: -

cdr3_aa: CASSQAGGHTGELFF
cdr3_nt: TGCGCCAGCAGCCAGGCGGGAGGGCACACCGGGGAGCTGTTTTTT
clone_size: many
v_call: TRBV4-1
j_call: TRBJ2-2
d_call: TRBD2

cdr3_aa: CASSMDRDYGYTF
cdr3_nt: TGTGCCAGCAGTATGGACAGAGACTATGGCTACACCTTC
clone_size: -
v_call: TRBV6-5
j_call: TRBJ1-2
d_call: -

cdr3_aa: CASSGPGGWEKLFF
cdr3_nt: TGTGCCAGCAGCGGACCAGGGGGCTGGGAAAAACTGTTTTTT
clone_size: -
v_call: TRBV21-1
j_call: TRBJ1-4
d_call: -

cdr3_aa: CASSQAGTRSYNEQFF
cdr3_nt: TGTGCCAGCAGCCAAGCCGGGACTAGGTCCTACAATGAGCAGTTCTTC
clone_size: -
v_call: TRBV5-4
j_call: TRBJ2-1
d_call: TRBD2

cdr3_aa: CASSARGFYEQYF
cdr3_nt: TGTGCCAGCAGTGCTCGGGGCTTCTACGAGCAGTACTTC
clone_size: -
v_call: TRBV28
j_call: TRBJ2-7
d_call: -

cdr3_aa: CASSVGGSGRAGASSSYNEQFF
cdr3_nt: TGTGCCAGCAGCGTAGGTGGTAGCGGGAGGGCCGGGGCCTCGAGCTCCTACAATGAGCAGTTCTTC
clone_size: -
v_call: TRBV9
j_call: TRBJ2-1
d_call: TRBD2

cdr3_aa: CASSLGDTAGNTIYF
cdr3_nt: TGTGCCAGCAGTTTAGGGGACACCGCTGGAAACACCATATATTTT
clone_size: once
v_call: TRBV28
j_call: TRBJ1-3
d_call: -

cdr3_aa: CASSTDSINEQFF
cdr3_nt: TGTGCCAGCAGTACCGACTCGATCAATGAGCAGTTCTTC
clone_size: -
v_call: TRBV11-1
j_call: TRBJ2-1
d_call: -